Listed below are T cell receptor beta chains from one sample, sequenced in a study of cytomegalovirus exposure and HLA in healthy donors. Sequenced by immunoSEQ multiplex PCR; TCRdb stores in-frame clones only, minus some. The data hold approximately 100,000 clones, with around 80% observed a single time. Sequencing used PBMCs. The receptors were gathered from a female donor in good health and CMV-seropositive. CDR3s include the opening cysteine and the closing phenylalanine or tryptophan. D genes are given only for firm matches. Clone size appears in some rows only: once, few, many, or a class for an expanded clone.

d_call clone_size cdr3_length j_call v_call cdr3_aa cdr3_nt
NA NA 14 TRBJ1-1 TRBV6-1 CASSEWVGGSEAFF TGTGCCAGCAGCGAGTGGGTTGGAGGGTCTGAAGCTTTCTTT
TRBD1 NA 15 TRBJ1-6 TRBV6-1 CASRKGTGTFSPLHF TGTGCCAGCAGAAAAGGGACAGGTACATTTTCACCCCTCCACTTT
NA NA 14 TRBJ2-3 TRBV4-1 CASTQHGSGDTQYF TGCGCAAGCACCCAACACGGGAGCGGAGATACGCAGTATTTT
TRBD2 NA 14 TRBJ2-4 TRBV5-6 CASFRGGEGNIQYF TGTGCCAGCTTCCGTGGTGGGGAGGGCAACATTCAGTACTTC
TRBD1 NA 14 TRBJ2-7 TRBV7-8 CASSRGQGPYEQYF TGTGCCAGCAGCCGTGGACAGGGCCCCTACGAGCAGTACTTC
NA NA 16 TRBJ2-2 TRBV5-1 CASSLLGESNTGELFF TGCGCCAGCAGCTTGTTAGGGGAATCGAACACCGGGGAGCTGTTTTTT
NA NA 16 TRBJ1-5 TRBV12-5 CASGLVRGGYNQPQHF TGTGCTAGTGGTTTGGTACGAGGAGGGTACAATCAGCCCCAGCATTTT
NA NA 15 TRBJ1-2 TRBV7-8 CASSGSTALPTGYTF TGTGCCAGCAGCGGTTCGACAGCGCTCCCCACTGGCTACACCTTC
TRBD1 NA 16 TRBJ1-4 TRBV28 CASSSPSGTGNEKLFF TGTGCCAGCAGTTCCCCCTCCGGGACAGGGAATGAAAAACTGTTTTTT
NA NA 14 TRBJ1-4 TRBV28 CASSSAGGGEKLFF TGTGCCAGCAGTTCCGCCGGAGGAGGTGAAAAACTGTTTTTT
NA few 13 TRBJ2-1 TRBV5-1 CASSLELNNEQFF TGCGCCAGCAGCCTTGAGCTAAACAATGAGCAGTTCTTC
NA NA 19 TRBJ2-4 TRBV9 CASSVAQVPLRVAKNIQYF TGTGCCAGCAGCGTAGCTCAAGTCCCTCTGAGGGTAGCCAAAAACATTCAGTACTTC
NA NA 13 TRBJ1-5 TRBV6-5 CASSDLEGQPQHF TGTGCCAGCAGTGACTTAGAGGGTCAGCCCCAGCATTTT
NA NA 14 TRBJ2-7 TRBV6-1 CASSFEGSLYEQYF TGTGCCAGCAGTTTTGAGGGCAGCCTATACGAGCAGTACTTC
TRBD2 NA 15 TRBJ2-1 TRBV27 CASSNVAGVYNEQFF TGTGCCAGCAGTAACGTAGCGGGAGTGTACAATGAGCAGTTCTTC
TRBD1 few 15 TRBJ2-1 TRBV11-3 CASSLTGGRFDEQFF TGTGCCAGCAGCCTGACAGGGGGGAGGTTTGATGAGCAGTTCTTC
NA NA 13 TRBJ1-2 TRBV30 CACSPRGGYGYTF TGTGCCTGCTCCCCGCGGGGCGGCTATGGCTACACCTTC
NA NA 14 TRBJ1-1 TRBV5-5 CASSYQYRNTEAFF TGTGCCAGCAGCTATCAGTACAGGAACACTGAAGCTTTCTTT
NA once 15 TRBJ2-1 TRBV21-1 CASSKEGTSGRAQFF TGTGCCAGCAGCAAAGAAGGGACTAGCGGGAGGGCGCAGTTCTTC
TRBD2 NA 14 TRBJ2-7 TRBV5-1 CASSLGEGVDEQYF TGCGCCAGCAGCTTGGGGGAGGGCGTAGACGAGCAGTACTTC
NA NA 13 TRBJ1-1 TRBV2 CASSAEGGTEAFF TGTGCCAGCAGTGCCGAAGGGGGCACTGAAGCTTTCTTT
NA NA 15 TRBJ2-7 TRBV19 CASSIRDTSSYEQYF TGTGCCAGTAGTATCAGGGACACAAGCTCCTACGAGCAGTACTTC
NA NA 15 TRBJ1-2 TRBV19 CASSWAGEHNYGYTF TGTGCCAGCTCTTGGGCGGGGGAGCACAACTATGGCTACACCTTC
NA NA 14 TRBJ1-6 TRBV12-5 CASSRDLNNSPLHF TGTGCTAGTTCACGGGACTTAAATAATTCACCCCTCCACTTT
TRBD2 NA 16 TRBJ2-3 TRBV14 CASSRLAGAGGDTQYF TGTGCCAGCAGCCGACTAGCGGGAGCGGGGGGAGATACGCAGTATTTT
NA NA 15 TRBJ2-7 TRBV7-2 CASSSRGQRGYEQYF TGTGCCAGCAGCTCCAGAGGCCAAAGGGGGTACGAGCAGTACTTC
TRBD2 NA 16 TRBJ2-1 TRBV28 CASSSSGAGVGDEQFF TGTGCCAGCAGTTCCTCCGGGGCGGGAGTAGGGGATGAGCAGTTCTTC
TRBD2 once 15 TRBJ2-1 TRBV11-2 CASSPTRTSAGEQFF TGTGCCAGCAGCCCAACTAGGACTAGTGCTGGTGAGCAGTTCTTC
NA NA 14 TRBJ2-3 TRBV28 CASRLPVDTDTQYF TGTGCCAGCAGGCTACCGGTTGACACAGATACGCAGTATTTT
TRBD1 NA 17 TRBJ2-5 TRBV28 CASSTRNNPGQQETQYF TGTGCCAGCAGTACACGGAATAATCCGGGACAGCAAGAGACCCAGTACTTC
NA NA 15 TRBJ2-7 TRBV7-8 CASSLGAGTPYEQYF TGTGCCAGCAGCTTAGGGGCCGGGACACCCTACGAGCAGTACTTC
NA NA 12 TRBJ1-3 TRBV29-1 CSVVGAGNTIYF TGCAGCGTTGTAGGGGCTGGAAACACCATATATTTT
TRBD2 NA 16 TRBJ2-7 TRBV19 CASSVGTSGSSYEQYF TGTGCCAGTAGTGTCGGGACTAGCGGGAGCTCTTACGAGCAGTACTTC
TRBD1 NA 15 TRBJ1-4 TRBV19 CASRLGQASNEKLFF TGTGCCAGTAGATTGGGACAGGCTTCTAATGAAAAACTGTTTTTT
TRBD2 NA 19 TRBJ2-1 TRBV7-6 CASSLNELAGAFSYNEQFF TGTGCCAGCAGCTTAAACGAACTAGCGGGAGCCTTCTCCTACAATGAGCAGTTCTTC
NA NA 15 TRBJ1-1 TRBV6-5 CASGRGGAGNTEAFF TGTGCCAGCGGCCGGGGAGGGGCGGGGAACACTGAAGCTTTCTTT
NA NA 13 TRBJ1-5 TRBV7-2 CASSRQSNQPQHF TGTGCCAGCAGCCGACAGAGCAATCAGCCCCAGCATTTT
TRBD2 NA 18 TRBJ2-2 TRBV19 CASSMGASGGLNTGELFF TGTGCCAGTAGTATGGGGGCTAGCGGGGGGTTGAACACCGGGGAGCTGTTTTTT
TRBD1 NA 15 TRBJ1-2 TRBV18 CASSPGQGANYGYTF TGTGCCAGCTCTCCTGGACAGGGCGCAAACTATGGCTACACCTTC
TRBD2 few 16 TRBJ2-1 TRBV7-9 CASSFVPGLAGSEQFF TGTGCCAGCAGCTTCGTTCCGGGACTAGCGGGATCTGAGCAGTTCTTC
TRBD1 NA 21 TRBJ2-3 TRBV28 CASSLYFGGRYGTGVRDTQYF TGTGCCAGCAGTTTATATTTCGGGGGGAGGTATGGGACAGGGGTTCGGGATACGCAGTATTTT
NA NA 12 TRBJ2-3 TRBV5-1 CASSQNADTQYF TGCGCCAGCAGCCAGAACGCAGATACGCAGTATTTT
NA few 14 TRBJ2-7 TRBV11-2 CASSWTVSSYEQYF TGTGCCAGCAGCTGGACAGTTAGCTCCTACGAGCAGTACTTC
NA NA 14 TRBJ1-2 TRBV6-1 CASSGGPVGYGYTF TGTGCCAGCAGTGGGGGGCCCGTCGGCTATGGCTACACCTTC
NA once 13 TRBJ1-1 TRBV6-1 CASSPRKGAEAFF TGTGCCAGCAGCCCCAGGAAGGGGGCTGAAGCTTTCTTT
NA few 14 TRBJ1-6 TRBV6-6 CASSDPGYNSPLHF TGTGCCAGCAGCGATCCCGGCTATAATTCACCCCTCCACTTT
TRBD2 NA 16 TRBJ2-5 TRBV23-1 CASSQSCGRDQETQYF TGCGCCAGCAGTCAATCTTGCGGGAGAGACCAAGAGACCCAGTACTTC
TRBD2 NA 16 TRBJ2-1 TRBV5-1 CASSLRGGRSNNEQFF TGCGCCAGCAGCTTGAGGGGCGGGAGGTCGAACAATGAGCAGTTCTTC
NA NA 13 TRBJ2-5 TRBV2 CASMELSGETQYF TGTGCCAGCATGGAGCTCAGCGGGGAGACCCAGTACTTC
NA NA 14 TRBJ2-4 TRBV7-2 CASSTGTQGDIQYF TGTGCCAGCAGCACCGGGACTCAGGGGGACATTCAGTACTTC
NA few 13 TRBJ1-3 TRBV5-5 CASSLFRVDTIYF TGTGCCAGCAGCTTGTTCAGGGTTGACACCATATATTTT
NA NA 12 TRBJ1-1 TRBV7-2 CASSRGGLEAFF TGTGCCAGCAGCCGAGGAGGACTTGAAGCTTTCTTT
NA NA 13 TRBJ1-6 TRBV6-1 CASTRRRNSPLHF TGTGCCAGCACCCGACGGCGGAATTCACCCCTCCACTTT